This T cell receptor (delta chain) was obtained from a study of γδ T cells in repeated Plasmodium falciparum infection. Across the whole study: Malian repertoires were sampled cross-sectionally without transmission and longitudinally through febrile malaria. General study points: Vgamma9/Vdelta2+ repertoires stayed stably polyclonal over time and infection. Vdelta2-negative gammadelta repertoires appeared less diverse and less shared in Malian than Australian children.

This clone has only a few counts. Its antigen is not identified. This sequence is one base from a far larger clone and is likely a read error. Other nucleotide sequences from this sample produce the same CDR3. Bulk repertoires came from Vgamma9/Vdelta2+ or Vdelta2-negative gammadelta T cells flow-sorted from PBMC. TCRdb redid clone calling on the multiplex PCR reads using CATT. This table holds tens of thousands of delta-chain clones, over 0.9% found once. Germline V lookup: CDR1 GEAIGNYY, CDR2 EKD. The CDR3 spans 18 residues. The sequence came from a pool of human donors (malaria-infected and uninfected, not separated). V is TRDV2 and J is TRDJ1; 9 bases agree with TRDD3. No J segment appears in TCRdb, so it was assigned here by matching the sequence to germline. The material sequenced was gamma-delta T cells from blood. CDR3 sequence reads: CACDRVLGDPTYTDKLIF. CDR3 DNA sequence: TGTGCCTGCGACAGAGTACTGGGGGACCCCACTTACACCGATAAACTCATCTTT.